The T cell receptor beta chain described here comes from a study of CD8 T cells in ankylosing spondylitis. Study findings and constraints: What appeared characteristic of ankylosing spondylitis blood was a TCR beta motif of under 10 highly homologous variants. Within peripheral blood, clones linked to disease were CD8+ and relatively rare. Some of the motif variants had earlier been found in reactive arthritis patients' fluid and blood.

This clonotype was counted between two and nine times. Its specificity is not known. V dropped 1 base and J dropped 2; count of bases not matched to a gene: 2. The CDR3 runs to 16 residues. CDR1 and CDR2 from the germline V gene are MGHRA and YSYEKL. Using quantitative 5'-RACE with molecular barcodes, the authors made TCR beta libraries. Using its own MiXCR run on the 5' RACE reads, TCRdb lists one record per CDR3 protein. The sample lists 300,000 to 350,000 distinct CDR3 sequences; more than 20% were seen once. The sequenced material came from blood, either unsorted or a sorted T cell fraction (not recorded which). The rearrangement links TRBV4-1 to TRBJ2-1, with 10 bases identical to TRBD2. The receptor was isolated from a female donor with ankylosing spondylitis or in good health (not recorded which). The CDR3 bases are TGCGCCAGCAGCCAAGTTACTAGCGGGACCTACAATGAGCAGTTCTTC. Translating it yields CASSQVTSGTYNEQFF.